The 28 T cell receptor beta chains in this list originate from one sample, sequenced in a study of early T cells in non-severe SARS-CoV-2 infection. MiXCR, run by TCRdb on the 5' RACE reads, gives a single entry per CDR3 protein. This sample has roughly 66,000 distinct CDR3 sequences; roughly 9.1% occur once, and the top ten carry approximately 3%. The specimen sequenced was whole blood. The receptors were gathered from an adult who was a healthcare worker with PCR-confirmed SARS-CoV-2 infection or an uninfected control (not recorded which).

This chain links TRBV2 with TRBJ2-1; 11 nucleotides line up with TRBD2. CDR1 and CDR2 from the germline V gene are SNHLY and FYNNEI. There are 16 residues in the CDR3. V lost 4 bases, J lost 3 bases, and 5 bases stayed unmatched. The CDR3 nucleotides read TGTGCCAGCAGTGTCCCGACTAGCGGGAACTACAATGAGCAGTTCTTC. Protein: CASSVPTSGNYNEQFF. Drawing the rest from reference TRBV2 and TRBJ2-1, the complete variable domain is EPEVTQTPSHQVTQMGQEVILRCVPISNHLYFYWYRQILGQKVEFLVSFYNNEISEKSEIFDDQFSVERPDGSNFTLKIRSTKLEDSAMYFCASSVPTSGNYNEQFFGPGTRLTVL.

The genes are TRBV7-2 and TRBJ2-1; D is possibly TRBD2 (5 bases). Germline loops: CDR1 SGHTA, CDR2 FQGNSA. Trimming left V 5 bases short and J 9 bases short, with 14 bases between. There are 13 residues in the CDR3. The CDR3: CASSPRGFGEQFF. The CDR3 bases are TGTGCCAGCAGCCCCAGAGGGTTCGGTGAGCAGTTCTTC.

This clonotype appeared a few times. J is TRBJ2-1 and V is TRBV20-1; 13 bases are a match to TRBD2. This CDR3 contains 17 residues. Germline values: CDR1 DFQATT, CDR2 SNEGSKA (reference sequence). Trimming removed 6 bases from V and 5 bases from J; junction bases left unmatched: 13. CDR3 residues: CSALRAVGLAGDNEQFF. DNA of the CDR3: TGCAGTGCCTTAAGAGCGGTAGGACTAGCGGGGGACAATGAGCAGTTCTTC.

This clonotype was detected a few times. This sequence joins TRBV11-1 and TRBJ2-1; 9 bases are a match to TRBD1. Germline V lookup: CDR1 SGHAT, CDR2 FQDESV (reference sequence). With 5 bases clipped from V and 3 bases from J, the junction kept 8 bases outside the gene matches. The CDR3 runs to 16 residues. The CDR3 is CASSVIRDRVYNEQFF. The CDR3, as DNA: TGTGCCAGCAGCGTAATCCGGGACAGGGTCTACAATGAGCAGTTCTTC.

This clonotype is medium-sized by share. At one end the junction does not follow the germline gene, possibly because of a read error. This chain links TRBV3-1 with TRBJ1-6, with 7 bases matching TRBD1. From germline, CDR1 is LGHDT and CDR2 YNNKEL (reference sequence). CDR3 length: 14 residues. The CDR3 bases are TGTGCCAGCGGCCAAGGGACAGAGTCTTCACCCCTCCACTTT. This gives the protein CASGQGTESSPLHF.

The chain links TRBV30 to TRBJ2-3; a possible D gene is TRBD1 (6 bases). Germline-derived CDR1 and CDR2 are GTSNPN and SVGIG (reference sequence). The CDR3 totals 15 residues. Trimming pared 1 base from V and 4 bases from J, leaving 15 bases between. The CDR3 reads CAWSGGTGKSDTQYF. CDR3 coding DNA: TGTGCCTGGAGTGGGGGTACAGGGAAGTCAGATACGCAGTATTTT.

This chain links TRBV20-1 with TRBJ2-1, with 13 bases fitting TRBD2. V lost 8 bases to trimming and J lost 8 bases; unmatched junction nucleotides: 6. CDR3 length: 13 residues. Germline V gene lookup returns CDR1 DFQATT and CDR2 SNEGSKA (reference sequence). CDR3 in DNA: TGCAGTCATGGACTAGCGGGAGTCTATGAGCAGTTCTTC. It codes for CSHGLAGVYEQFF.

This clonotype came up a few times. This sequence joins TRBV7-9 and TRBJ2-6, with unresolved D. This CDR3 comprises 13 residues. With 7 bases removed from V and 2 bases from J, the gap between germline ends came to 6 bases. The V gene's germline CDR1 is SEHNR and CDR2 FQNEAQ (reference sequence). The CDR3, as DNA: TGTGCCAGCATCACGGCTGGGGCCAACGTCCTGACTTTC. This translates into CASITAGANVLTF.

This sequence joins TRBV7-9 and TRBJ2-7; D is tentatively TRBD1 or TRBD2 (5 bases each). The ends were cut back, 4 bases at V and 0 bases at J, with 10 bases in the middle. CDR3 length equals 14 residues. Germline CDR1 is SEHNR and CDR2 is FQNEAQ (reference sequence). The CDR3 is CASSSGTVSYEQYF. For the CDR3, the DNA is TGTGCCAGCAGCTCAGGGACGGTCTCCTACGAGCAGTACTTC. The full variable domain, in which reference TRBV7-9 and TRBJ2-7 provide the parts outside the CDR3, is DTGVSQNPRHKITKRGQNVTFRCDPISEHNRLYWYRQTLGQGPEFLTYFQNEAQLEKSRLLSDRFSAERPKGSFSTLEIQRTEQGDSAMYLCASSSGTVSYEQYFGPGTRLTVT.

The rearrangement joins TRBV7-3 to TRBJ2-7; 7 positions match TRBD1. There are 13 residues in the CDR3. The V gene's germline CDR1 is SGHTA and CDR2 FQGTGA. V was pared by 5 bases and J by 6 bases, with 7 bases of the junction left unmatched. CDR3 loop: CASSPRQGTEQYF. The CDR3 DNA reads TGTGCCAGCAGCCCCCGACAGGGCACCGAGCAGTACTTC.

The CDR3 loop reads CASSLVGLTDTQYF. The CDR3, as DNA: TGTGCCAGTAGCTTAGTGGGCCTCACAGATACGCAGTATTTT. The chain is built from TRBV19 and TRBJ2-3; D is ambiguous. This CDR3 contains 14 residues. The V end was cut by 6 bases, the J end by 2 bases, with 12 bases between. CDR1 is LNHDA, CDR2 SQIVND, per germline (reference sequence). Full variable domain (outside the CDR3, taken from reference TRBV19 and TRBJ2-3): DGGITQSPKYLFRKEGQNVTLSCEQNLNHDAMYWYRQDPGQGLRLIYYSQIVNDFQKGDIAEGYSVSREKKESFPLTVTSAQKNPTAFYLCASSLVGLTDTQYFGPGTRLTVL.

A few counts support this clonotype. The CDR3 DNA sequence: TGCAGCGCCCGGACGGGACAGGGGGATACTGAAGCTTTCTTT. Protein sequence: CSARTGQGDTEAFF. The chain employs TRBV29-1 and TRBJ1-1, with 11 nucleotides matching TRBD1. The CDR3 runs 14 residues. The germline gives CDR1 SQVTM, CDR2 ANQGSEA. The junction had 9 bases not matched to a gene; V was cut back by 7 bases and J by 5 bases.

The chain couples TRBV18 to TRBJ2-1, with D possibly matching TRBD2 (6 bases). Germline loops: CDR1 KGHSH, CDR2 LQKENI. Trimming cost V 6 bases and J 5 bases, with 17 bases left between them. The CDR3 has 15 amino acids. Here the CDR3 reads CASSPDYPENNEQFF. The CDR3 DNA reads TGTGCCAGCTCCCCGGACTACCCGGAGAACAATGAGCAGTTCTTC. Using reference TRBV18 and TRBJ2-1 for the parts outside the CDR3, the full variable domain is NAGVMQNPRHLVRRRGQEARLRCSPMKGHSHVYWYRQLPEEGLKFMVYLQKENIIDESGMPKERFSAEFPKEGPSILRIQQVVRGDSAAYFCASSPDYPENNEQFFGPGTRLTVL.

This clonotype was seen a few times. V and J are TRBV4-2 and TRBJ1-5, with a weak D call TRBD1 (5 bases). Trimming shortened V by 0 bases and J by 1 base, and 10 bases separated the two germline ends. Germline-derived CDR1 and CDR2 are LGHNA and YNFKEQ. The CDR3 covers 16 residues. The CDR3 DNA is TGTGCCAGCAGCCAAGATACGACAGCCAGCAATCAGCCCCAGCATTTT. The encoded protein is CASSQDTTASNQPQHF.

This chain uses TRBV6-2 or TRBV6-3 with TRBJ2-1, with D possibly TRBD1 on 5 matching bases. Trimming took 10 bases from V and 6 from J, leaving 31 bases between them. The CDR3 contains 18 residues. The germline V gene encodes CDR1 MNHEY and CDR2 SVGEGT. CDR3 in DNA: TGTGCCACCTCACCCCTACCGGGTCGCCCGACAGCTGGCAATGAGCAGTTCTTC. Translation: CATSPLPGRPTAGNEQFF.

In its sample, this clonotype was seen a few times. The CDR3 spells CASSYTLPGSYEQYF. The CDR3 nucleotides read TGTGCCAGCAGTTACACCCTCCCGGGCTCCTACGAGCAGTACTTC. The chain has TRBV6-5 and TRBJ2-7, with unresolved D. Germline V gene data show CDR1 as MNHEY and CDR2 as SVGAGI. This CDR3 is 15 amino acids long. With 2 bases removed from V and 0 bases from J, the gap between germline ends came to 11 bases.

This clonotype appeared a few times. The chain carries TRBV11-2 and TRBJ2-1, with 8 bases identical to TRBD2. The CDR3 has 11 amino acids. The V and J ends lost 5 bases and 9 bases, in that order; junction bases with no gene match: 0. Germline CDR1 is SGHAT and CDR2 is FQNNGV. The CDR3 DNA follows: TGTGCCAGCAGCGCGGGGGGTGAGCAGTTCTTC. Protein sequence: CASSAGGEQFF.

There are a few counts of this clonotype. The rearrangement links TRBV28 to TRBJ2-7; 7 positions agree with TRBD1. Per germline, CDR1 MDHEN and CDR2 SYDVKM. The junction had 6 bases not matched to a gene; V was cut back by 5 bases and J by 2 bases. The CDR3 is 14 amino acids. The CDR3 here is CASSGQVTPYEQYF. The CDR3 DNA reads TGTGCCAGCAGTGGACAGGTAACCCCCTACGAGCAGTACTTC.

This clonotype has at least ten counts. CDR3 in amino acids: CSVGLGRSDTQYF. For the CDR3, the DNA is TGCAGCGTTGGACTAGGCCGCTCAGATACGCAGTATTTT. The V call is TRBV29-1, the J call TRBJ2-3; possibly TRBD2 for D (6 bases). V lost 4 bases, J lost 4 bases, and 12 bases lay in between. Looked up from germline, CDR1 is SQVTM and CDR2 is ANQGSEA. The CDR3 runs 13 residues.

The rearrangement links TRBV14 to TRBJ2-3; no definite D call. V dropped 6 bases and J dropped 0 bases, with 10 bases sitting between them. Per the germline V gene, CDR1 is SGHDN and CDR2 is FVKESK. The CDR3 extends over 14 amino acids. DNA for the CDR3: TGTGCCAGCAGATCCTCACTGAGCACAGATACGCAGTATTTT. It is translated as CASRSSLSTDTQYF.

The J gene is TRBJ2-7, the V gene TRBV5-1, with a weak D call TRBD1 (6 bases). Germline V gene data show CDR1 as SGHRS and CDR2 as YFSETQ. This CDR3 is built from 14 residues. V was pared by 4 bases and J by 6 bases, with 17 bases between. The CDR3 spells CASSLGADTTEQYF. The CDR3 nucleotides read TGCGCCAGCAGCCTGGGGGCGGATACGACCGAGCAGTACTTC.

The genes are TRBV28 and TRBJ1-6; a possible D gene is TRBD1 (6 bases). Germline CDR1 is MDHEN and CDR2 is SYDVKM. The CDR3 runs to 13 residues. The V gene lost 8 bases and the J gene lost 7 bases, with 12 bases spanning the gap. The CDR3 DNA sequence: TGTGCCAGCTGGGGCGGGGGCAATTCACCCCTCCACTTT. This translates into CASWGGGNSPLHF.

This clonotype was detected only a few times. The V gene is TRBV5-6, the J gene TRBJ2-7, with 7 bases identical to TRBD1. Germline V gives CDR1 SGHDT, CDR2 YYEEEE. This CDR3 has 15 residues. J gave up 3 bases and V 4 bases, and 10 bases lay outside the gene matches. This CDR3 reads CASSRGQAKNYEQYF. The CDR3, as DNA: TGTGCCAGCAGCCGCGGACAGGCCAAGAACTACGAGCAGTACTTC. Combining the CDR3 with reference TRBV5-6 and TRBJ2-7 gives the whole variable domain DAGVTQSPTHLIKTRGQQVTLRCSPKSGHDTVSWYQQALGQGPQFIFQYYEEEERQRGNFPDRFSGHQFPNYSSELNVNALLLGDSALYLCASSRGQAKNYEQYFGPGTRLTVT.

This clonotype qualifies as medium-sized. The chain couples TRBV20-1 to TRBJ2-5; 7 nucleotides align to TRBD2. V lost 6 bases to trimming and J lost 2 bases; unmatched junction nucleotides: 9. The CDR3 is made up of 14 amino acids. Germline V gene lookup returns CDR1 DFQATT and CDR2 SNEGSKA (reference sequence). The CDR3 sequence is CSARFGGRQETQYF. The DNA for the CDR3 is TGCAGTGCGAGGTTTGGCGGGAGACAAGAGACCCAGTACTTC.

This clonotype appeared a few times. The chain links TRBV6-2 or TRBV6-3 to TRBJ2-3; tentative D call: TRBD2 (6 bases). CDR3 length: 13 residues. Trimming left V 10 bases short and J 3 bases short, with 14 bases between. The germline gives CDR1 MNHEY, CDR2 SVGEGT. The CDR3 sequence: CATERAGTDTQYF. The CDR3 nucleotides read TGTGCCACTGAGCGGGCAGGGACAGATACGCAGTATTTT.

The gene calls are TRBV30 and TRBJ2-1; 12 positions agree with TRBD2. Germline-derived CDR1 and CDR2 are GTSNPN and SVGIG (reference sequence). Trimming cost V 4 bases and J 4 bases; bases outside gene matches: 5. The CDR3 runs 15 residues. CDR3 sequence: CAWTPGTSGYNEQFF. The DNA of the CDR3 is TGTGCCTGGACCCCTGGGACTAGCGGGTACAATGAGCAGTTCTTC. The complete variable domain, with remaining parts taken from reference TRBV30 and TRBJ2-1, reads SQTIHQWPATLVQPVGSPLSLECTVEGTSNPNLYWYRQAAGRGLQLLFYSVGIGQISSEVPQNLSASRPQDRQFILSSKKLLLSDSGFYLCAWTPGTSGYNEQFFGPGTRLTVL.

In this sample, this clonotype turned up a few times. This rearrangement joins TRBV24-1 to TRBJ2-1; D is possibly TRBD2 (5 bases). The CDR3 contains 14 residues. Germline lookup yields CDR1 KGHDR and CDR2 SFDVKD. V lost 5 bases and J lost 7, with 14 bases in between. The CDR3 sequence is CATSGPLSVNEQFF. In nucleotides, the CDR3 is TGTGCCACCAGTGGCCCACTTAGCGTAAATGAGCAGTTCTTC.

This clonotype appeared many times. The chain has TRBV7-8 and TRBJ1-5; possibly TRBD1 for D (6 bases). Germline V gene lookup returns CDR1 SGHVS and CDR2 FQNEAQ. This CDR3 has 12 amino acids. V lost 5 bases and J 7 bases, leaving 9 bases between the germline ends. This CDR3 is CASSGGGQPQHF. CDR3 sequence (DNA): TGTGCCAGCAGCGGAGGGGGGCAGCCCCAGCATTTT.